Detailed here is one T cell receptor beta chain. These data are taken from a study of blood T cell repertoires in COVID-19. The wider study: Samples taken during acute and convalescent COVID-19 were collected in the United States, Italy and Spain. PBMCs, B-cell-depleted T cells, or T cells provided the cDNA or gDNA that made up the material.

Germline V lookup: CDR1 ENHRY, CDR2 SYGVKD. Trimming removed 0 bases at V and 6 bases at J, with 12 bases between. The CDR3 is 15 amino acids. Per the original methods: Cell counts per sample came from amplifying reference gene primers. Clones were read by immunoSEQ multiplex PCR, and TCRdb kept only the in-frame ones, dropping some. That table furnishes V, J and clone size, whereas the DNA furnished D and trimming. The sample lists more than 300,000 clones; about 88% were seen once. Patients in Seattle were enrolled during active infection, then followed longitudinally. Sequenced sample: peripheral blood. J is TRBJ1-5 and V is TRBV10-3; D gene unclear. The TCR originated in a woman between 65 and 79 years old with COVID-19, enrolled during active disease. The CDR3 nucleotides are TGTGCCATCAGTGAGTCGGGAGGGAATCCTCAGCCCCAGCATTTT. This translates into CAISESGGNPQPQHF.